These 18 T cell receptor beta chains share one sample of origin, sequenced in a study of blood T cell repertoires in COVID-19. Profiling relied on immunoSEQ multiplex PCR, and the TCRdb table lists in-frame clones only, not all of them. Here the sample spans roughly 70,000 clones, approximately 84% being singletons. Source material: peripheral blood. All receptors derive from a human donor in a cohort sampled during active COVID-19.

This sequence joins TRBV6-5 and TRBJ1-1; 10 bases fit TRBD1. Unmatched junction bases numbered 8, after V lost 3 bases and J lost 10 bases. The length of the CDR3 is 14 residues. Germline CDR1 reads MNHEY; CDR2 reads SVGAGI. The CDR3 is CASSYTERQGAAFF. CDR3 in DNA: TGTGCCAGCAGTTATACGGAGAGACAGGGGGCAGCTTTCTTT.

CDR3 residues: CASSLEGDRRSEQFF. CDR3 DNA: TGTGCCAGCAGCTTGGAAGGGGACAGGAGAAGTGAGCAGTTCTTC. The chain has TRBV5-4 and TRBJ2-1, with 8 bases that match TRBD1. Germline V gene lookup returns CDR1 SGHNT and CDR2 YYREEE (reference sequence). CDR3 length: 15 amino acids. With 0 bases clipped from V and 9 bases from J, the junction kept 8 bases outside the gene matches.

The V call is TRBV4-2, the J call TRBJ2-5, with 8 bases fitting TRBD2. CDR1 is LGHNA and CDR2 is YNFKEQ in the germline V gene. The CDR3 runs to 16 residues. The junction had 6 bases not matched to a gene; V was cut back by 1 base and J by 2 bases. CDR3 sequence reads: CASSQGTGGFQETQYF. The CDR3 nucleotides read TGTGCCAGCAGCCAAGGGACGGGGGGGTTTCAAGAGACCCAGTACTTC.

This clone was found once. The chain uses TRBV5-1 and TRBJ2-7, with D possibly matching TRBD1 (5 bases). Germline CDR1 and CDR2: SGHRS and YFSETQ. The CDR3 is 13 residues long. V lost 3 bases to trimming and J lost 2 bases, with 9 bases between them. In nucleotides, the CDR3 is TGCGCCAGCAGCTACCCAGGGACCTACGAGCAGTACTTC. This gives the protein CASSYPGTYEQYF.

The V call is TRBV7-2, the J call TRBJ2-7; D possibly corresponds to TRBD2 (7 bases). Germline loops: CDR1 SGHTA, CDR2 FQGNSA. The V and J ends lost 3 bases and 1 base respectively, with 25 bases between them. CDR3 length: 19 residues. CDR3 residues: CASSLSLGGRLYSSYEQYF. The CDR3 DNA is TGTGCCAGCAGCTTGTCATTGGGGGGGCGTTTGTATAGTTCCTACGAGCAGTACTTC.

V gene TRBV7-3 combines with J gene TRBJ1-1; a possible D gene is TRBD1 (6 bases). The germline CDR1 and CDR2 sequences are SGHTA and FQGTGA. Trimming shortened V by 5 bases and J by 3 bases, and 7 bases separated the two germline ends. CDR3 length: 12 amino acids. The CDR3 loop reads CASSRQDTEAFF. DNA of the CDR3: TGTGCCAGCAGCCGACAGGACACTGAAGCTTTCTTT.

The genes are TRBV28 and TRBJ2-1; tentatively, D is TRBD2 (6 bases). Trimming removed 1 base from V and 3 bases from J, with 19 bases in between. Germline assignment: CDR1 MDHEN and CDR2 SYDVKM. The CDR3 is 18 amino acids. CDR3 in amino acids: CASSLFLGGTPGYNEQFF. DNA for the CDR3: TGTGCCAGCAGTTTATTTCTGGGGGGAACACCGGGCTACAATGAGCAGTTCTTC.

The gene calls are TRBV5-8 and TRBJ2-3; TRBD1 is a possible D gene (6 bases). V gave up 1 base and J gave up 5 bases, with 8 bases separating them. Germline V gene lookup returns CDR1 SGHTS and CDR2 YDEGEE. This CDR3 contains 13 residues. CDR3 loop: CASSLTGLDTQYF. CDR3 coding DNA: TGTGCCAGCAGCTTGACAGGGCTAGATACGCAGTATTTT.

This clone appeared a single time. In DNA form, the CDR3 reads TGTGCCACACGGACCAGGGCTTACAACTATGGCTACACCTTC. This gives the protein CATRTRAYNYGYTF. V is TRBV28 and J is TRBJ1-2, with D tentatively TRBD1 (5 bases). V was cut by 10 bases and J by 2 bases, with 17 bases left in between. Looked up from germline, CDR1 is MDHEN and CDR2 is SYDVKM. This CDR3 is 14 amino acids long.

This clone is a singleton in its sample. J is TRBJ2-3 and V is TRBV10-3; 9 bases align to TRBD2. With V trimmed by 8 bases and J by 2 bases, 5 bases remained unmatched. CDR1 ENHRY and CDR2 SYGVKD come from the germline V gene. The CDR3 consists of 14 residues. The CDR3 spells CAIASGVHTDTQYF. CDR3 nucleotide sequence: TGTGCCATCGCTAGCGGGGTGCACACAGATACGCAGTATTTT.

This chain joins TRBV5-5 and TRBJ2-3; TRBD2 aligns across 14 bases. With V trimmed by 4 bases and J by 4 bases, 11 bases remained unmatched. This CDR3 region has 18 residues. Germline V gene sequence: CDR1 SGHKS, CDR2 YYEKEE (reference sequence). The CDR3 loop is CASSPGLAGDGVADTQYF. Written as DNA, the CDR3 is TGTGCCAGCAGCCCGGGACTAGCGGGGGATGGAGTTGCAGATACGCAGTATTTT.

The V gene is TRBV7-9, the J gene TRBJ2-1; D is unresolved. The ends were cut back, 3 bases at V and 7 bases at J, with 4 bases in the middle. Germline CDR1 SEHNR, CDR2 FQNEAQ (reference sequence). This CDR3 has 11 amino acids. DNA of the CDR3: TGTGCCAGCAGCTTTCCTAATGAGCAGTTCTTC. Translated: CASSFPNEQFF.

The chain is built from TRBV29-1 and TRBJ2-3, with 11 bases fitting TRBD1. CDR1 and CDR2 (germline): SQVTM, ANQGSEA. The CDR3 is 14 amino acids. The trim removed 4 bases at V and 7 bases at J, leaving 7 bases unmatched. DNA for the CDR3: TGCAGCGTTGGACAGGACAGGGGGCTCTATACGCAGTATTTT. Translating it yields CSVGQDRGLYTQYF.

The chain links TRBV2 to TRBJ2-1; 7 nucleotides match TRBD1. V lost 3 bases and J lost 6; bases outside the gene matches: 8. The CDR3 sequence is 15 residues long. The germline V gene has CDR1 SNHLY and CDR2 FYNNEI. This chain's CDR3 is CASSERQGRFNEQFF. The CDR3 nucleotides read TGTGCCAGCAGTGAGAGACAGGGACGATTCAATGAGCAGTTCTTC.

V gene TRBV7-9 combines with J gene TRBJ1-6; no definite D call. Trimming took 0 bases from V and 5 from J, leaving 5 bases between them. In germline, CDR1 is SEHNR, CDR2 FQNEAQ (reference sequence). This CDR3 has 14 residues. The CDR3 DNA reads as TGTGCCAGCAGCTTAGCCCTTCATAATTCACCCCTCCACTTT. It encodes CASSLALHNSPLHF.

V is TRBV4-2 and J is TRBJ1-1, with D possibly being TRBD1 (5 bases). Per the germline V gene, CDR1 is LGHNA and CDR2 is YNFKEQ. Trimming shortened V by 1 base and J by 5 bases, and 8 bases separated the two germline ends. The CDR3 length is 13 residues. CDR3 in amino acids: CASSQVGGTEAFF. CDR3 nucleotide sequence: TGTGCCAGCAGCCAAGTTGGGGGGACTGAAGCTTTCTTT.

J is TRBJ2-2 and V is TRBV18, with 10 bases lining up with TRBD1. The junction had 7 bases not matched to a gene; V was cut back by 3 bases and J by 6 bases. The germline CDR1 and CDR2 sequences are KGHSH and LQKENI. CDR3 length: 16 amino acids. The CDR3 DNA reads TGTGCCAGCTCACCGCCGGGACAGGGGATGTCCGGGGAGCTGTTTTTT. Encoded protein: CASSPPGQGMSGELFF.

The CDR3 nucleotides read TGTGCCAGCAGTCTATCCGGAAACACCATATATTTT. Its protein product is CASSLSGNTIYF. The chain employs TRBV6-2 or TRBV6-3 and TRBJ1-3; D is uncertain. Deletions cut 5 bases from V and 4 bases from J, with 6 bases between. There are 12 residues in the CDR3. Germline loops: CDR1 MNHEY, CDR2 SVGEGT.